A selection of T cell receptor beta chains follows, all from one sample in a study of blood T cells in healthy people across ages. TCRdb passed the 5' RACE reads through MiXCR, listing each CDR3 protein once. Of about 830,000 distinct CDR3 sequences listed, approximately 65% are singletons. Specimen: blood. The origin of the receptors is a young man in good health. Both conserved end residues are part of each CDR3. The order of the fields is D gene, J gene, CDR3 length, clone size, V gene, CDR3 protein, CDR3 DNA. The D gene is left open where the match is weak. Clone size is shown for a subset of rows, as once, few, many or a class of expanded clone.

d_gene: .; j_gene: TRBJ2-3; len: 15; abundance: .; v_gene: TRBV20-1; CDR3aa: CSARWNLVSTDTQYF; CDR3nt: TGCAGTGCTAGATGGAATCTAGTGAGTACCGATACGCAGTATTTT
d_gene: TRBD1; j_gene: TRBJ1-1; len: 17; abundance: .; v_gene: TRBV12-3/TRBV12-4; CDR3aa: CASSRRITGTGSESAFF; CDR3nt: TGTGCCAGCAGCAGAAGGATAACCGGGACAGGGTCGGAATCAGCTTTCTTT
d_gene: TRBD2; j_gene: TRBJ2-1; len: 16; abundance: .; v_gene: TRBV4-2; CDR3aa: CASSQREGTSRNEQFF; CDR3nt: TGTGCCAGCAGCCAAAGAGAGGGGACTAGCAGGAATGAGCAGTTCTTC
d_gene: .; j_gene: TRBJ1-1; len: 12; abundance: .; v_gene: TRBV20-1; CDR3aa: CSGRYPLTEAFF; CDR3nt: TGCAGTGGACGATATCCCCTAACTGAAGCTTTCTTT
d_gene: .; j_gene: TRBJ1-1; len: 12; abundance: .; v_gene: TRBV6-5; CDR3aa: CASQPRGTEAFF; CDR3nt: TGTGCCAGCCAACCGAGAGGGACTGAAGCTTTCTTT
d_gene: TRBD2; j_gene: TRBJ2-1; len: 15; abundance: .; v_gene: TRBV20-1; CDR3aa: CSARDSAGGGNEQFF; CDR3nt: TGCAGTGCTAGAGATTCAGCGGGGGGCGGCAATGAGCAGTTCTTC
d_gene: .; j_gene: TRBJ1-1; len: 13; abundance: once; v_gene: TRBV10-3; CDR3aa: CATTGWVNTEAFF; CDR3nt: TGTGCCACCACAGGGTGGGTGAACACTGAAGCTTTCTTT
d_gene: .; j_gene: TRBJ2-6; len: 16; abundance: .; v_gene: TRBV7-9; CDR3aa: CASSRLRVAGANVLTF; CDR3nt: TGTGCCAGCAGCCGTTTGAGGGTAGCTGGGGCCAACGTCCTGACTTTC
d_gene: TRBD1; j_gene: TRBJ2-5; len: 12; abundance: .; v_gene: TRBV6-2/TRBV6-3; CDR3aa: CASSRDSQTQYF; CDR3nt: TGTGCCAGCAGTCGGGACAGTCAGACCCAGTACTTC
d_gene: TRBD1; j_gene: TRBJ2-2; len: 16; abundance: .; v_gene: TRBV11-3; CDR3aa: CASSESRTGNTGELFF; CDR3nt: TGTGCCAGCAGCGAGTCCCGGACAGGAAACACCGGGGAGCTGTTTTTT
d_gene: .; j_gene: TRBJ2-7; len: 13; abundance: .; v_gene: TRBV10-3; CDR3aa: CATTDRRSYEQYF; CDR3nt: TGTGCCACCACGGACCGGCGGAGCTACGAGCAGTACTTC
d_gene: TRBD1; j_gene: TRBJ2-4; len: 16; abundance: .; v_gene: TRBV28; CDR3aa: CASSPGQGASKNIQYF; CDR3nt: TGTGCCAGCAGTCCCGGACAGGGGGCATCCAAAAACATTCAGTACTTC
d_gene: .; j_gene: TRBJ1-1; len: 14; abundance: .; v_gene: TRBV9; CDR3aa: CASSVDLMNTEAFF; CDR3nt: TGTGCCAGCAGCGTAGACCTAATGAACACTGAAGCTTTCTTT
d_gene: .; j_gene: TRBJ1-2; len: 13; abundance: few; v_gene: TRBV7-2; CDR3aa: CASSLSGVDGYTF; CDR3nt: TGTGCCAGCAGCTTATCCGGGGTAGACGGCTACACCTTC
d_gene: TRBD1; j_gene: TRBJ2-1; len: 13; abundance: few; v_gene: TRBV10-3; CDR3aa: CATFGTGHNEQFF; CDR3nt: TGTGCCACCTTCGGGACAGGGCACAATGAGCAGTTCTTC
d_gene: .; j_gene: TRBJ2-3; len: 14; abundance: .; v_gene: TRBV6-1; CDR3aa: CASSESTYPDTQYF; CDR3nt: TGTGCCAGCAGTGAGTCCACCTACCCAGATACGCAGTATTTT
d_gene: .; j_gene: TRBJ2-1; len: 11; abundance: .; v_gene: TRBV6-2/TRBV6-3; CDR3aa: CASRRGTVQFF; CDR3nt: TGTGCCAGCAGGCGAGGGACGGTGCAGTTCTTC
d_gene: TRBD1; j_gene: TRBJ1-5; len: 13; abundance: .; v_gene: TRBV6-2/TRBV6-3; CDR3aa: CASGDRVNQPQHF; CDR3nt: TGTGCCAGCGGGGACAGGGTAAATCAGCCCCAGCATTTT
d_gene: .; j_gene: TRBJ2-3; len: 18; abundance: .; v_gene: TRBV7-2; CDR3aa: CASSLSYRGGAVEDTQYF; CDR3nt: TGTGCCAGCAGCTTAAGTTATCGTGGGGGGGCTGTGGAAGATACGCAGTATTTT
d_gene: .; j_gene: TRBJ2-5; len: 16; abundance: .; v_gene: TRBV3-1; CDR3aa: CASSQDLRAGQETQYF; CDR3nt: TGTGCCAGCAGCCAAGACTTGCGAGCGGGCCAAGAGACCCAGTACTTC